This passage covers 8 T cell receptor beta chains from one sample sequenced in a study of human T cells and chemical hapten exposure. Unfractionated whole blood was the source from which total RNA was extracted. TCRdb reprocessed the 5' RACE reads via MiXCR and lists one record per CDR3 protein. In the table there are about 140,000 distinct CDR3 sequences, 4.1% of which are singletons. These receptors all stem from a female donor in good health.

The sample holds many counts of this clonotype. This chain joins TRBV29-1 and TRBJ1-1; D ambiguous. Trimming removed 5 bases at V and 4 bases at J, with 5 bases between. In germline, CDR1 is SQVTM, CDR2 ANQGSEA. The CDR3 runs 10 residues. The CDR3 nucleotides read TGCAGCGTTCAGATCACTGAAGCTTTCTTT. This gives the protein CSVQITEAFF.

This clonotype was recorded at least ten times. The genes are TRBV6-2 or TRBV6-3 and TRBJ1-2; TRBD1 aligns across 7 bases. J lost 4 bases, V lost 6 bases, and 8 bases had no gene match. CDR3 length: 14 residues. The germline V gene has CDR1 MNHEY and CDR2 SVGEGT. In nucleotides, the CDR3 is TGTGCCAGCAGCGTTGACAGGGACGCCTATGGCTACACCTTC. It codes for CASSVDRDAYGYTF.

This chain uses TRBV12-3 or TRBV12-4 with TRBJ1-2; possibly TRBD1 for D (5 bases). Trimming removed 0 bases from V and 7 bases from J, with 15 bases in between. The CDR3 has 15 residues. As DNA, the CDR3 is TGTGCCAGCAGTTTAGCGGGGGGGTGGATGCGTGGCTACACCTTC. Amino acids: CASSLAGGWMRGYTF.

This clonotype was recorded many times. The CDR3 DNA reads TGTGCCAGCAGTTTAGGGCCAGGGGAACTTCGAACAGATACGCAGTATTTT. Protein: CASSLGPGELRTDTQYF. The chain employs TRBV28 and TRBJ2-3; a weak D match, TRBD1 (6 bases). From germline, CDR1 is MDHEN and CDR2 SYDVKM. V lost 2 bases and J 3 bases, leaving 18 bases between the germline ends. The CDR3 totals 17 residues.

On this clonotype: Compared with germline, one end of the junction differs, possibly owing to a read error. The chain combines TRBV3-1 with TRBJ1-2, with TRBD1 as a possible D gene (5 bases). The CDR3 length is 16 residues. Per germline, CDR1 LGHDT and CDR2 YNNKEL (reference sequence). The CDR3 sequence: CASSLIRGTCNDGYTF. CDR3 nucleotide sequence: TGTGCCAGCAGCCTGATTAGAGGGACGTGTAACGATGGCTACACCTTC.

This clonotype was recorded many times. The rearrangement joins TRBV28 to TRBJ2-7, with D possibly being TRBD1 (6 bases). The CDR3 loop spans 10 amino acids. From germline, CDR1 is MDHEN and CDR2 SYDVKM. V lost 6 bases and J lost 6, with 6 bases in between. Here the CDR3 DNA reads TGTGCCAGCAGCAGGGGCGAGCAGTACTTC. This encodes CASSRGEQYF.

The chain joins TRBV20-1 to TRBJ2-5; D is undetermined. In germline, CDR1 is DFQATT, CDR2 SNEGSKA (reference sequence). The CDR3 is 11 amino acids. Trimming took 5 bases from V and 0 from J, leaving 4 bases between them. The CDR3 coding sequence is TGCAGTGCTTGGGACCAAGAGACCCAGTACTTC. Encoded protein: CSAWDQETQYF.

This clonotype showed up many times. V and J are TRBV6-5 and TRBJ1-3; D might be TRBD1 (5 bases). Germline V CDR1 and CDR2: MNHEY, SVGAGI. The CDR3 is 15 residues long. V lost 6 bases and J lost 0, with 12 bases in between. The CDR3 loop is CASSLRGVSGNTIYF. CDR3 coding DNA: TGTGCCAGCAGCCTCCGGGGGGTCTCTGGAAACACCATATATTTT.